The 5 T cell receptor beta chains below all came from one sample that was sequenced in a study of cytomegalovirus exposure and HLA in healthy donors (dated by TCRdb to 2017 to 2019). The library was built by means of the immunoSEQ multiplex PCR assay. For the multiplex PCR, a mixture combining 60 forward primers for TCR Vbeta segments and 13 reverse primers for TCR Jbeta segments was used. TCRdb mirrors the immuneACCESS table, restricted to in-frame sequences. Some clones are absent from its copies; in checked studies, under half trace to an unresolved V gene, and the reason for the others is unknown. Within this sample are about 130,000 clones, with over 60% of them counted one time only. Clones ranked in the top ten supply 2% to 2.5% of the sample. The material sequenced was PBMCs. These receptors all come from a young man in good health and CMV-seronegative.

This clone has a handful of counts. The chain has TRBV19 and TRBJ1-1; D is perhaps TRBD1 (6 bases). Deletions cut 5 bases from V and 4 bases from J, with 14 bases between. Germline V gene sequence: CDR1 LNHDA, CDR2 SQIVND (reference sequence). This CDR3 contains 14 residues. In nucleotides, the CDR3 is TGTGCCAGTAGTTCAGGGGTGGAGACCACTGAAGCTTTCTTT. This encodes CASSSGVETTEAFF. Full variable domain (outside the CDR3, taken from reference TRBV19 and TRBJ1-1): DGGITQSPKYLFRKEGQNVTLSCEQNLNHDAMYWYRQDPGQGLRLIYYSQIVNDFQKGDIAEGYSVSREKKESFPLTVTSAQKNPTAFYLCASSSGVETTEAFFGQGTRLTVV.

This clone has just one count. V and J are TRBV5-1 and TRBJ1-1; no clear D. Germline lookup yields CDR1 SGHRS and CDR2 YFSETQ. Trimming removed 3 bases at V and 1 base at J, with 10 bases between. CDR3 length equals 14 residues. In DNA form, the CDR3 reads TGCGCCAGCAGCTGCCGGTTCTGGAACACTGAAGCTTTCTTT. It yields the protein CASSCRFWNTEAFF.

The chain combines TRBV5-1 with TRBJ2-5, with a possible D match to TRBD2 (5 bases). The CDR3 covers 14 residues. Trimming removed 5 bases at V and 4 bases at J, with 15 bases between. Germline CDR1 reads SGHRS; CDR2 reads YFSETQ. Written as DNA, the CDR3 is TGCGCCAGCAGTCCGACGGGAATCCGAGAGACCCAGTACTTC. It yields the protein CASSPTGIRETQYF.

This clone was observed once. The genes are TRBV7-9 and TRBJ1-2; 8 bases are shared with TRBD1. Germline loops: CDR1 SEHNR, CDR2 FQNEAQ (reference sequence). V shed 0 bases, J shed 2 bases, and the junction held 5 bases outside the gene matches. This CDR3 comprises 16 residues. CDR3 sequence: CASSLAPRGQNYGYTF. CDR3 DNA sequence: TGTGCCAGCAGCTTAGCGCCCAGGGGGCAGAACTATGGCTACACCTTC.

This clone has just a few counts. The chain couples TRBV28 to TRBJ1-5; D is possibly TRBD1 (6 bases). V dropped 5 bases and J dropped 3 bases, with 11 bases sitting between them. The CDR3 is made up of 14 amino acids. Germline V lookup: CDR1 MDHEN, CDR2 SYDVKM. The CDR3, as DNA: TGTGCCAGCAGTCCGACAGGATACAATCAGCCCCAGCATTTT. It is translated as CASSPTGYNQPQHF.